This is a list of T cell receptor beta chains from one sample in a study of T cells in Graves' hyperthyroidism and ophthalmopathy. TCRdb reprocessed the multiplex PCR reads via MiXCR and lists one record per CDR3 protein. The sample lists about 740,000 distinct CDR3 sequences, approximately 15% occurring once. Sequencing was performed on blood. The receptors here all came from a woman under 30 with Graves' hyperthyroidism. CDR3s include the opening cysteine and the closing phenylalanine or tryptophan. A D gene is named only where the DNA matches it firmly. Clone size is shown for a subset of rows, as once, few, many or a class of expanded clone.

many,TRBD1,TRBV27,TRBJ2-3,TGTGCCAGCAGCTCACAGGGACAGGGGTGGAGAGATACGCAGTATTTT,CASSSQGQGWRDTQYF
NA,NA,TRBV30,TRBJ2-2,TGTGCCTGGAGCGAAACCGGGACCAAGTCCACCGGGGAGCTGTTTTTT,CAWSETGTKSTGELFF
many,NA,TRBV4-3,TRBJ1-4,TGCGCCAGCAGCCAAGACAGGGCCGCTAATGAAAAACTGTTTTTT,CASSQDRAANEKLFF
few,NA,TRBV24-1,TRBJ1-2,TGTGCCACCAGTGATTTTTTAGATGGCTACACCTTC,CATSDFLDGYTF
few,NA,TRBV20-1,TRBJ2-2,TGCAGTGCTAGAGACCGGACCTTCACCGGGGAGCTGTTTTTT,CSARDRTFTGELFF
NA,NA,TRBV28,TRBJ1-1,TGTGCCAGCAGATCCAATCCTGAAGCTTTCTTT,CASRSNPEAFF
many,NA,TRBV6-1,TRBJ2-5,TGTGCCAGCAGTGCCGACAGAGGTGGAGAGACCCAGTACTTC,CASSADRGGETQYF
many,TRBD2,TRBV7-2,TRBJ2-5,TGTGCCAGCAGCCGACTAGCGGGAGGGCAAGAGACCCAGTACTTC,CASSRLAGGQETQYF
many,TRBD1,TRBV12-3/TRBV12-4,TRBJ2-5,TGTGCCAGCGCCCGGGACAGGATACAAGAGACCCAGTACTTC,CASARDRIQETQYF
many,TRBD2,TRBV28,TRBJ2-3,TGTGCCAGCACCGAAGGGGGTGCGGGAGGCCCGGGGGTGGATACGCAGTATTTT,CASTEGGAGGPGVDTQYF
NA,NA,TRBV6-1,TRBJ2-7,TGTGCCAGCAGTTTTCCCCGCAACGAGCAGTACTTC,CASSFPRNEQYF
many,NA,TRBV9,TRBJ2-5,TGTGCCAGCAGCGATAAGTCGGGCGCGAGCGAGACCCAGTACTTC,CASSDKSGASETQYF
NA,NA,TRBV6-2/TRBV6-3,TRBJ2-2,TGTGCCAGCCGTCAGACGGTTAACACCGGGGAGCTGTTTTTT,CASRQTVNTGELFF
NA,NA,TRBV20-1,TRBJ1-2,TGCAGTGCCCCCCCCCTAATGAACTATGGCTACACCTTC,CSAPPLMNYGYTF
few,TRBD2,TRBV2,TRBJ2-7,TGTGCCAGCAGTGATCGACTAGCGGGAGTCGGGGAGCAGTACTTC,CASSDRLAGVGEQYF
many,TRBD2,TRBV7-9,TRBJ2-1,TGTGCCAGCAGCGATCCCGGGACTACGCGTGAGCAGTTCTTC,CASSDPGTTREQFF
few,TRBD2,TRBV5-1,TRBJ2-1,TGCGCCAGCAGCTCGACAACAAAGCTGACTAGCGGGTACTCCAATGAGCAGTTCTTC,CASSSTTKLTSGYSNEQFF
NA,TRBD1,TRBV9,TRBJ1-2,TGTGCCAGCAGCGTGGCTCCGACAGGGGGGCCTGGCTACACCTTC,CASSVAPTGGPGYTF
NA,NA,TRBV28,TRBJ1-4,TGTGCCAGCAGGGACAGATTGAATGAAAAACTGTTTTTT,CASRDRLNEKLFF
NA,NA,TRBV24-1,TRBJ2-3,TGTGCCACCAGTAGGGGACAACGCACAGATACGCAGTATTTT,CATSRGQRTDTQYF
NA,TRBD1,TRBV2,TRBJ1-1,TGTGCCAGCAAAGGGGACAGCACCTACACTGAAGCTTTCTTT,CASKGDSTYTEAFF
many,NA,TRBV11-2,TRBJ1-5,TGTGCCAGCAGCTTAGAGGGGTATAGCAATCAGCCCCAGCATTTT,CASSLEGYSNQPQHF
few,TRBD2,TRBV2,TRBJ2-1,TGTGCCAGCAAGCTAGCGGGGGACAATGAGCAGTTCTTC,CASKLAGDNEQFF